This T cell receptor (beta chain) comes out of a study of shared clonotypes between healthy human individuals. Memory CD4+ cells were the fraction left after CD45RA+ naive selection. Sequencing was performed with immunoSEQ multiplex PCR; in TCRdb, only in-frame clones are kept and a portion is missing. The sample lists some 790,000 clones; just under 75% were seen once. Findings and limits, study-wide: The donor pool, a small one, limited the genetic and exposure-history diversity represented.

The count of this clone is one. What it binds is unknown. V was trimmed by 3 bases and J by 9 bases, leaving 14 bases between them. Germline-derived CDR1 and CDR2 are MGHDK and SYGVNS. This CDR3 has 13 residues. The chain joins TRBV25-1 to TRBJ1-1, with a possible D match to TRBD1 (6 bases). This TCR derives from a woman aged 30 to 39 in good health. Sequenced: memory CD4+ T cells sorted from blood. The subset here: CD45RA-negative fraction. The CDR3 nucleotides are TGTGCCAGCAGTGATCTCCAGGGGTGGCAAGCTTTCTTT. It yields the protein CASSDLQGWQAFF.